This passage covers 31 T cell receptor beta chains from one sample sequenced in a study of blood T cells in healthy people across ages. Combining a sample-barcoded 5' primer with a J-beta primer mix, a second PCR ran for about 7 to 12 cycles. TCRdb re-derived calls from the 5' RACE reads in MiXCR, one entry per CDR3 protein. The data contain some 1,500,000 distinct CDR3 sequences, roughly 43% of them seen just once; the ten biggest clones take up about 4%. Sequenced sample: blood. Receptor source: a woman aged 18-29 years in good health.

CDR3 amino acids: CASSPAFGDTQYF. The CDR3 DNA reads TGTGCCAGCAGCCCGGCATTCGGAGATACGCAGTATTTT. The chain combines TRBV7-2 with TRBJ2-3; D gene ambiguous. Trimming left V 5 bases short and J 5 bases short, with 11 bases between. The CDR3 loop spans 13 amino acids. CDR1 is SGHTA and CDR2 is FQGNSA in the germline V gene.

This clonotype was recorded once. The V gene is TRBV2, the J gene TRBJ1-2, with 7 nucleotides matching TRBD1. This CDR3 spans 15 amino acids. V was clipped by 0 bases and J by 4 bases; unmatched bases: 5. CDR1 and CDR2 from the germline V gene are SNHLY and FYNNEI. In DNA, the CDR3 is TGTGCCAGCAGTGAAGCCATACAGGGGACCTATGGCTACACCTTC. As protein: CASSEAIQGTYGYTF.

The CDR3 loop is CASSQGWGGQSYEQYF. CDR3 sequence (DNA): TGCGCCAGCAGCCAAGGATGGGGCGGACAGAGTTACGAGCAGTACTTC. The rearrangement links TRBV4-1 to TRBJ2-7; D perhaps matches TRBD1 (6 bases). The CDR3 covers 16 residues. V was shortened by 1 base and J by 4 bases, with 17 bases between the two germline ends. Germline V gives CDR1 MGHRA, CDR2 YSYEKL.

The chain is built from TRBV27 and TRBJ1-6, with D perhaps matching TRBD1 (6 bases). The V end was cut by 2 bases, the J end by 9 bases, with 17 bases between. This CDR3 contains 16 residues. The germline V gene encodes CDR1 MNHEY and CDR2 SMNVEV (reference sequence). The CDR3 is CASSLTGTPQGSPLHF. In DNA form, the CDR3 reads TGTGCCAGCAGTTTAACTGGGACACCTCAGGGTTCACCCCTCCACTTT.

The J gene is TRBJ1-2, the V gene TRBV7-2; D ambiguous. The CDR3 covers 16 residues. Germline CDR1 and CDR2: SGHTA and FQGNSA. Trimming removed 1 base from V and 4 bases from J, with 16 bases in between. The CDR3 DNA is TGTGCCAGCAGCTTAGTACCCCGAGAAGGGTTCTATGGCTACACCTTC. This gives the protein CASSLVPREGFYGYTF.

This clonotype was observed a few times. One end of the junction does not line up with germline, which may come from a read error. This chain connects TRBV7-2 to TRBJ1-1; D gene unclear. The CDR3 runs to 15 residues. The germline gives CDR1 SGHTA, CDR2 FQGNSA. The CDR3 DNA reads TGTGCCAGCAGCTTAGTAGGCCGAACGAACCCTGAAGCTTTCTTT. This sequence encodes CASSLVGRTNPEAFF.

This chain connects TRBV29-1 to TRBJ1-1; D gene unclear. CDR1 is SQVTM and CDR2 is ANQGSEA in the germline V gene. This CDR3 comprises 13 residues. With 2 bases removed from V and 1 base from J, the gap between germline ends came to 8 bases. CDR3 DNA sequence: TGCAGCGTTGAAAGGCAGCAGAACACTGAAGCTTTCTTT. The encoded protein is CSVERQQNTEAFF. The entire variable domain, with the rest obtained from reference TRBV29-1 and TRBJ1-1, is as follows: SAVISQKPSRDICQRGTSLTIQCQVDSQVTMMFWYRQQPGQSLTLIATANQGSEATYESGFVIDKFPISRPNLTFSTLTVSNMSPEDSSIYLCSVERQQNTEAFFGQGTRLTVV.

The sample holds a few counts of this clonotype. The V call is TRBV27, the J call TRBJ2-3, with D possibly matching TRBD2 (6 bases). The length of the CDR3 is 13 residues. Germline-derived CDR1 and CDR2 are MNHEY and SMNVEV (reference sequence). Trimming removed 8 bases at V and 3 bases at J, with 12 bases between. The CDR3 region is CASRREWTDTQYF. The DNA of the CDR3 is TGTGCCAGCCGGAGGGAGTGGACAGATACGCAGTATTTT.

This clonotype appeared a single time. The chain recombines TRBV4-3 with TRBJ1-1; tentatively, D is TRBD1 (5 bases). This CDR3 has 16 residues. CDR1 LGHNA and CDR2 YSLEER come from the germline V gene. Between the trimmed V and J ends, which lost 0 bases and 5 bases, there was a span of 16 bases. CDR3 sequence reads: CASSQDPVEGYTEAFF. The CDR3 DNA is TGCGCCAGCAGCCAAGATCCAGTGGAGGGGTATACTGAAGCTTTCTTT.

The chain recombines TRBV3-1 with TRBJ2-1; D remains unclear. From germline, CDR1 is LGHDT and CDR2 YNNKEL (reference sequence). The CDR3 length is 17 residues. V dropped 0 bases and J dropped 1 base, with 13 bases sitting between them. CDR3 in DNA: TGTGCCAGCAGCCAAGATCCACTCCCTAGGTCCTACAATGAGCAGTTCTTC. Protein: CASSQDPLPRSYNEQFF.

Concerning this clonotype: A junction boundary mismatches the germline segment, possibly from a read error. The V and J genes are TRBV20-1 and TRBJ1-2; 8 bases are shared with TRBD1. The CDR3 has 12 amino acids. CDR1 and CDR2 (germline): DFQATT, SNEGSKA (reference sequence). The CDR3 loop reads CSASRQGYGHTF. In nucleotides, the CDR3 is TGCAGTGCTTCCCGACAGGGGTATGGCCACACCTTC.

CDR3 sequence (DNA): TGTGCCAGCAGTTACTTCGGATCTTCTAACTATGGCTACACCTTC. Translation: CASSYFGSSNYGYTF. The chain couples TRBV6-2 or TRBV6-3 to TRBJ1-2; D not resolved. From germline, CDR1 is MNHEY and CDR2 SVGEGT. The germline V and J ends were trimmed by 1 base and 0 bases, with 9 bases remaining between them. CDR3 length: 15 residues.

The chain employs TRBV24-1 and TRBJ2-1; TRBD1 might be the D (6 bases). The CDR3 sequence is 19 residues long. Per the germline V gene, CDR1 is KGHDR and CDR2 is SFDVKD. V lost 1 base and J 0 bases, leaving 18 bases between the germline ends. The CDR3 DNA reads TGTGCCACCAGTGATTTAGGGGGTCGGAGCGAGAGCTCCTACAATGAGCAGTTCTTC. Protein: CATSDLGGRSESSYNEQFF.

The chain is built from TRBV14 and TRBJ1-2; 9 nucleotides match TRBD1. Germline CDR1 SGHDN, CDR2 FVKESK. J was trimmed by 1 base and V by 4 bases; bases with no gene match: 7. The CDR3 runs to 16 residues. In DNA, the CDR3 is TGTGCCAGCAGCCCTCCCGGGACAGGGAGTAACTATGGCTACACCTTC. This codes for CASSPPGTGSNYGYTF.

The chain couples TRBV27 to TRBJ2-7; D not certain. CDR1 MNHEY and CDR2 SMNVEV come from the germline V gene (reference sequence). V lost 7 bases, J lost 4 bases, and 20 bases lay in between. The CDR3 sequence is 15 residues long. The CDR3 DNA is TGTGCCAGCAAATTAACACCGAACGTACCTTACGAGCAGTACTTC. It yields the protein CASKLTPNVPYEQYF.

The rearrangement joins TRBV7-2 to TRBJ2-1, with unresolved D. This CDR3 is 12 amino acids long. Trimming shortened V by 4 bases and J by 6 bases, and 7 bases separated the two germline ends. CDR1 is SGHTA, CDR2 FQGNSA, per germline. Here the CDR3 DNA reads TGTGCCAGCAGCTGGGTCTTCAATGAGCAGTTCTTC. This codes for CASSWVFNEQFF. Filled out from reference TRBV7-2 and TRBJ2-1, the complete variable domain reads GAGVSQSPSNKVTEKGKDVELRCDPISGHTALYWYRQSLGQGLEFLIYFQGNSAPDKSGLPSDRFSAERTGGSVSTLTIQRTQQEDSAVYLCASSWVFNEQFFGPGTRLTVL.

This clonotype was seen a handful of times. This chain links TRBV4-1 with TRBJ2-5; 7 nucleotides agree with TRBD1. This CDR3 has 16 residues. Trimming at V came to 1 base and at J to 4 bases, leaving 9 bases not matched to a gene. Germline loops: CDR1 MGHRA, CDR2 YSYEKL. Written as DNA, the CDR3 is TGCGCCAGCAGCCAAGCGGTAAAGGGGGCAAGAGAGACCCAGTACTTC. Translated: CASSQAVKGARETQYF.

This clonotype was recorded a few times. The chain recombines TRBV9 with TRBJ1-1, with D tentatively TRBD1 (5 bases). Germline-derived CDR1 and CDR2 are SGDLS and YYNGEE. This CDR3 has 14 amino acids. Trimming shortened V by 4 bases and J by 1 base, and 11 bases separated the two germline ends. CDR3 sequence: CASSPERGNTEAFF. CDR3 bases: TGTGCCAGCAGCCCAGAGAGGGGGAACACTGAAGCTTTCTTT.

This clonotype was counted only a few times. The CDR3 coding sequence is TGTGCCAGCACTGACAGGGTCACAGATACGCAGTATTTT. It yields the protein CASTDRVTDTQYF. J is TRBJ2-3 and V is TRBV12-3 or TRBV12-4, with 7 bases fitting TRBD1. Trimming removed 7 bases from V and 2 bases from J; junction bases left unmatched: 3. The CDR3 consists of 13 residues.

V gene TRBV5-1 combines with J gene TRBJ2-5, with D maybe TRBD1 (6 bases). The J call is in doubt because the DNA end fits TRBJ2-1 better. CDR3 length: 14 residues. In germline, CDR1 is SGHRS, CDR2 YFSETQ. The CDR3 spells CASSSQGTQETQFF. CDR3 DNA: TGCGCCAGCAGCTCTCAGGGGACACAAGAGACCCAGTTCTTC.

This clonotype has at least ten counts. The chain is built from TRBV6-2 or TRBV6-3 and TRBJ2-5; 8 bases map to TRBD2. The V gene end was trimmed by 8 bases and the J gene end by 2 bases; junction bases not matched to a gene: 4. Looked up from germline, CDR1 is MNHEY and CDR2 is SVGEGT. The CDR3 totals 13 residues. The CDR3 spells CASRTSGQETQYF. CDR3 nucleotides: TGTGCCAGCCGTACTAGCGGACAAGAGACCCAGTACTTC.

The chain links TRBV4-1 to TRBJ2-7; 7 bases match TRBD1. V dropped 0 bases and J dropped 4; count of bases not matched to a gene: 15. This CDR3 is 18 amino acids long. Germline V gene sequence: CDR1 MGHRA, CDR2 YSYEKL. CDR3 residues: CASSQEKKARDRRYEQYF. In DNA, the CDR3 is TGCGCCAGCAGCCAAGAAAAGAAGGCCCGGGACAGACGGTACGAGCAGTACTTC.

In this sample, this clonotype turned up a few times. The chain couples TRBV20-1 to TRBJ2-7; 8 bases agree with TRBD2. V was clipped by 2 bases and J by 2 bases; unmatched bases: 5. Germline assignment: CDR1 DFQATT and CDR2 SNEGSKA (reference sequence). The CDR3 sequence is 14 residues long. The CDR3 reads CSARWRGVAYEQYF. DNA of the CDR3: TGCAGTGCTAGATGGCGGGGGGTGGCCTACGAGCAGTACTTC.

The chain links TRBV7-2 to TRBJ2-3; the match to TRBD2 covers 7 bases. The CDR3 runs 14 residues. Germline CDR1 is SGHTA and CDR2 is FQGNSA. Trimming took 4 bases from V and 5 from J; bases not matched to a gene: 6. CDR3 sequence reads: CASSSTAGVDTQYF. The CDR3 DNA sequence: TGTGCCAGCAGCTCCACGGCGGGAGTAGATACGCAGTATTTT.

The CDR3 DNA is TGTGCCAGCAGCTTACCGGCAGGGAGAGATACGCAGTATTTT. Its translation: CASSLPAGRDTQYF. The V gene is TRBV7-9, the J gene TRBJ2-3, with D perhaps matching TRBD1 or TRBD2 (5 bases each). Germline V gives CDR1 SEHNR, CDR2 FQNEAQ (reference sequence). V lost 2 bases to trimming and J lost 5 bases, with 11 bases between them. The CDR3 spans 14 residues.

The chain joins TRBV11-1 to TRBJ1-1; D may be TRBD1 (5 bases). CDR3 length: 14 amino acids. From germline, CDR1 is SGHAT and CDR2 FQDESV (reference sequence). The V gene lost 5 bases and the J gene lost 11 bases, with 21 bases spanning the gap. The chain's CDR3 is CASSQGSGTAKAFF. The CDR3 DNA is TGTGCCAGCAGCCAAGGGAGTGGGACGGCGAAGGCTTTCTTT.

V gene TRBV24-1 combines with J gene TRBJ2-2; D might be TRBD1 (6 bases). Looked up from germline, CDR1 is KGHDR and CDR2 is SFDVKD. V gave up 3 bases and J gave up 1 base, with 8 bases separating them. The CDR3 has 15 residues. The chain's CDR3 is CATSDEGQNTGELFF. For the CDR3, the DNA is TGTGCCACCAGTGATGAGGGACAGAACACCGGGGAGCTGTTTTTT.

This clonotype was seen a few times. The chain recombines TRBV12-3 or TRBV12-4 with TRBJ1-1; 9 bases agree with TRBD1. This CDR3 contains 15 residues. The ends lost 4 bases at V and 5 bases at J; junction bases unmatched: 8. DNA of the CDR3: TGTGCCAGCAGTTCCCCCACAGGGGGCGGAACTGAAGCTTTCTTT. This sequence encodes CASSSPTGGGTEAFF.

Note on this clonotype: An end of the junction differs from the germline gene, which may be a read error. The V call is TRBV5-5, the J call TRBJ1-2; 8 nucleotides agree with TRBD1. This CDR3 contains 16 residues. Germline values: CDR1 SGHKS, CDR2 YYEKEE (reference sequence). The CDR3 is CASSADRVRDNYGHTF. CDR3 in DNA: TGTGCCAGCAGCGCGGACAGGGTGCGGGATAACTATGGCCACACCTTC.

The DNA of the CDR3 is TGTGCCAGCAGCCAAAGTTACGGGGAGCTGTTTTTT. It yields the protein CASSQSYGELFF. J is TRBJ2-2 and V is TRBV3-1; D is uncertain. The CDR3 is 12 residues long. CDR1 is LGHDT and CDR2 is YNNKEL in the germline V gene (reference sequence). Deletions cut 2 bases from V and 7 bases from J, with 5 bases between.

This rearrangement joins TRBV20-1 to TRBJ2-3; the D gene is possibly TRBD1 (6 bases). CDR3 length: 17 residues. The germline V and J ends were trimmed by 5 bases and 1 base, with 22 bases remaining between them. Germline-derived CDR1 and CDR2 are DFQATT and SNEGSKA (reference sequence). DNA of the CDR3: TGCAGTGCTCTCCGGACAGCACCACTCTTCCGCACAGATACGCAGTATTTT. As protein: CSALRTAPLFRTDTQYF.